This T cell receptor beta chain stems from a study of beta chain features in type 1 diabetes. Study-wide results and caveats: There was a moderate but significant shortening of TCRB CDR3s in all four CD4+ subsets of Type 1 diabetes patients. No resolution was reached here on whether HLA type influences TCRB rearrangement.

This CDR3 contains 15 residues. Germline assignment: CDR1 LNHNV and CDR2 YYDKDF (reference sequence). V gave up 1 base and J gave up 5 bases, with 12 bases separating them. The isolated RNA, all of it, was reverse transcribed, so expressed TCRB transcripts were what got sequenced. Method: immunoSEQ multiplex PCR; TCRdb's copy keeps in-frame clones and lacks some. The sample contains about 340,000 clones, less than 15% of which appear only once. This clone has just a few counts. The antigen is unknown. The chain employs TRBV15 and TRBJ1-5; D is ambiguous. The specimen sequenced was naive CD4+ T cells from blood. The source of this sequence is a woman in her late teens or twenties with type 1 diabetes. The CDR3 loop reads CATSRVRDKYQPQHF. DNA for the CDR3: TGTGCCACCAGCAGAGTCCGAGACAAGTATCAGCCCCAGCATTTT. Looking up the rest from reference TRBV15 and TRBJ1-5 gives the full variable domain: DAMVIQNPRYQVTQFGKPVTLSCSQTLNHNVMYWYQQKSSQAPKLLFHYYDKDFNNEADTPDNFQSRRPNTSFCFLDIRSPGLGDTAMYLCATSRVRDKYQPQHFGDGTRLSIL.